The clone carrying this T cell receptor beta chain was found a few times. This entry comes from a study of blood T cell repertoires in COVID-19. Trimming stripped 0 bases from V and 3 bases from J, with 18 bases between. Germline assignment: CDR1 MGHRA and CDR2 YSYEKL. There are 17 residues in the CDR3. TCRdb keeps only in-frame clones here, not all; method: immunoSEQ multiplex PCR. The sample has more than 6,000 clones, about nine tenths seen once. The chain is built from TRBV4-1 and TRBJ2-7; D might be TRBD2 (6 bases). Sequencing was done on a sample of peripheral blood. This clonotype was sampled from a human donor with active COVID-19. The donor label of this sample is uncertain. The CDR3 region has the DNA TGCGCCAGCAGCCAAGACCTAACCTACATGGGGGGCTACGAGCAGTACTTC. Translated, it gives CASSQDLTYMGGYEQYF.